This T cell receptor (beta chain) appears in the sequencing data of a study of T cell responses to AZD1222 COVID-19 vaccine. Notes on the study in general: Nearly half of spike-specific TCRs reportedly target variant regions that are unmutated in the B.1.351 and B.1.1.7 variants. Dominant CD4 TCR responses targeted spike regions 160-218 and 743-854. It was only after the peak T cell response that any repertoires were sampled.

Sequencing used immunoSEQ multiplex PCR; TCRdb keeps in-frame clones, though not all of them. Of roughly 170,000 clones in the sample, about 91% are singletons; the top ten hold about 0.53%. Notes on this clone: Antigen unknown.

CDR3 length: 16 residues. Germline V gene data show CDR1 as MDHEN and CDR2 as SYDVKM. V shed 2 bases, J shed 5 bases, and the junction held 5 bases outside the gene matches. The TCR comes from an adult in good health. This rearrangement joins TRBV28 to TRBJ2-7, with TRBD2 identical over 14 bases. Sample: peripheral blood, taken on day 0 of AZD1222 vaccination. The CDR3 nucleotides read TGTGCCAGCAGTTTAGCGACTAGCGGGGGGGCCGACGAGCAGTACTTC. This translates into CASSLATSGGADEQYF.